The 2 T cell receptor beta chains presented below share a single source sample, sequenced in a study of breast tumors, draining lymph nodes, adjacent tissues. Breast cancer patients provided tissue from their axillary draining lymph nodes. TCRdb used MiXCR to reprocess the multiplex PCR reads, holding one entry per CDR3 protein. This sample yields 270,000 or so distinct CDR3 sequences, of which about 33% are seen a single time; 1.1% belongs to the top ten. Specimen: axillary lymph node tissue. Receptors were obtained from a female donor with breast cancer. Some clones in this sample may be carry-over from other donors' samples.

V gene TRBV7-3 combines with J gene TRBJ1-6, with a weak D call TRBD1 (5 bases). CDR1 and CDR2 from the germline V gene are SGHTA and FQGTGA. The CDR3 runs to 12 residues. In DNA form, the CDR3 reads TGTGCTAGAGAGACAGCAAATTCACCCCTCCACTTT. Its translation is CARETANSPLHF.

A remark on this clonotype: A much larger clonotype is one base distant, so this may be a read error. Since no conserved phenylalanine or tryptophan closes the CDR3, a read error is the likely cause. This chain links TRBV14 with TRBJ2-7; tentative D call: TRBD1 (6 bases). Germline lookup yields CDR1 SGHDN and CDR2 FVKESK. This CDR3 spans 13 amino acids. Trimming left V 2 bases short and J 6 bases short, with 11 bases between. As DNA, the CDR3 is TGTGCCAGCAGCCAAACCAGGGGTTTCGAGCAGTACTCC. This translates into CASSQTRGFEQYS.